This T cell receptor beta chain emerged from a study of T-cell reconstitution after alpha-beta-depleted transplantation in children. Preparation of the TCRbeta library used unique molecular identifiers. Each CDR3 protein gets one entry after TCRdb re-called the PCR reads with MiXCR. The data contain a few hundred thousand distinct CDR3 sequences, approximately 41% of them singletons. CDR3 length: 12 residues. Germline assignment: CDR1 MDHEN and CDR2 SYDVKM. Study observations and caveats: After one year, T-cell counts and TCRbeta diversity mostly came from new T cells.

Concerning this clonotype: The target antigen is unknown. A read error may account for a junction end that differs from germline.

The material sequenced was PBMCs, taken before TCRalphabeta/CD19-depleted stem cell transplant. The chain has TRBV28 and TRBJ2-7; 11 nucleotides line up with TRBD2. The source of this sequence is a girl aged 2 to 10 with aplastic anemia, due to receive a stem cell transplant. CDR3 coding DNA: TGTGCCAGCAGTTTATCTAGCGGGGGGAGCTTCTTC. It codes for CASSLSSGGSFF.